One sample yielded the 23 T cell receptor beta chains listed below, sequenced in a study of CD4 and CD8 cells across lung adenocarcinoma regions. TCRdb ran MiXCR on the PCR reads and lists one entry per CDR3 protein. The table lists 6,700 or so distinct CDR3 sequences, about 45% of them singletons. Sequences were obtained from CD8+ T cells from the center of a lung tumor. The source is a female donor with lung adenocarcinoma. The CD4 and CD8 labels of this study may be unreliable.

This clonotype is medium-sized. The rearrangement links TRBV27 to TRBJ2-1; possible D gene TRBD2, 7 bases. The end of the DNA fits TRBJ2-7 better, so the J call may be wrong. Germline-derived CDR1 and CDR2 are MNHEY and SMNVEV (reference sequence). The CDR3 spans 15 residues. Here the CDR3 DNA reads TGTGCCAGCAGTTTATGGGGGGGCCCTTACAATGAGCAGTACTTC. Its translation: CASSLWGGPYNEQYF.

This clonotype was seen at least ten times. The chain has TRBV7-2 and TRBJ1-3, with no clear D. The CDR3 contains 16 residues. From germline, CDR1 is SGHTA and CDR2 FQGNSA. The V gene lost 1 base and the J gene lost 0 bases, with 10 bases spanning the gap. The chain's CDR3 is CASSLVGMSSGNTIYF. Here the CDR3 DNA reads TGTGCCAGCAGCTTAGTGGGCATGAGCTCTGGAAACACCATATATTTT.

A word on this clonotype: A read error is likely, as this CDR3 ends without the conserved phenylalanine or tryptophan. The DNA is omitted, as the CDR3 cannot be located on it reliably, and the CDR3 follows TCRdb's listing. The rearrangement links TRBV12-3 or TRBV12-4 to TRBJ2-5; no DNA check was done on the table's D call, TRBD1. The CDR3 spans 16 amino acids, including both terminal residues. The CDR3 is CASRHGMGAEGETQFL.

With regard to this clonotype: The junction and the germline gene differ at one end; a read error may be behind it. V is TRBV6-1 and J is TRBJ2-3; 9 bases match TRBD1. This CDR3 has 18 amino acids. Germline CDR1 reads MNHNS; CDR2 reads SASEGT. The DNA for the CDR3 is TGTGCCAGCAGTGACCCAGCCTTCACAGGGGGCTACACAGATACGCTGAATTTC. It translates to CASSDPAFTGGYTDTLNF.

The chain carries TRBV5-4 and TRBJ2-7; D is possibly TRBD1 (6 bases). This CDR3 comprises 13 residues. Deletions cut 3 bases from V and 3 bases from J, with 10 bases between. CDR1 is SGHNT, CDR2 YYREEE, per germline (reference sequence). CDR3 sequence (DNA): TGTGCCAGCAGCTCTCTACAGGGCTACGAGCAGTACTTC. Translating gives CASSSLQGYEQYF.

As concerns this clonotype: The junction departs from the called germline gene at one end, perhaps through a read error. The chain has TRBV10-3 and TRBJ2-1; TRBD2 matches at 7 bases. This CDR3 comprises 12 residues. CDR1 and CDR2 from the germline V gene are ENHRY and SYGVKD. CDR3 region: CAGCKIAGEQFF. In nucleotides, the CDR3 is TGTGCGGGCTGTAAGATCGCGGGGGAGCAGTTTTTT.

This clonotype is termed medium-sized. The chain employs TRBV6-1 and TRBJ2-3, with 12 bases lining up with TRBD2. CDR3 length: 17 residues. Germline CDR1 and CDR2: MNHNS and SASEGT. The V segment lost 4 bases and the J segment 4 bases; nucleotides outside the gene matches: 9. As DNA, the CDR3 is TGTGCCAGCAGTGGGACGACTAGCGGGAGTGTTGCAGATACGCAGTATTTT. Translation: CASSGTTSGSVADTQYF.

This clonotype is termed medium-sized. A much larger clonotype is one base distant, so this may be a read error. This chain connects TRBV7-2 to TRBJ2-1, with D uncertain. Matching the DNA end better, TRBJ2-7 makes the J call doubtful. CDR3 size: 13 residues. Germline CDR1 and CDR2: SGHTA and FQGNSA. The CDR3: CASSLVANNEQYF. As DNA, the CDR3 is TGTGCCAGCAGCTTAGTTGCGAACAATGAGCAGTACTTC.

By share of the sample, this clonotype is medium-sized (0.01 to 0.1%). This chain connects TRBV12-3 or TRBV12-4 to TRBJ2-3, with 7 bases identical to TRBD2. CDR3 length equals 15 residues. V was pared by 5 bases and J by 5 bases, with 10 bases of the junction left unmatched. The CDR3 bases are TGTGCCAGCAGTCGTAGTGCGGGAGTTGGAGATACGCAGTATTTT. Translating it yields CASSRSAGVGDTQYF.

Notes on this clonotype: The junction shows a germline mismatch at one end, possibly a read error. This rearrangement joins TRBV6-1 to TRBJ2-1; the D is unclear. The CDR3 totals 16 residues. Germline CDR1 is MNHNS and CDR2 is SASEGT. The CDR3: CASRSGTTQSSNAQFF. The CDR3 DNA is TGTGCCAGCAGGTCAGGCACTACTCAGAGCTCCAATGCGCAGTTCTTC.

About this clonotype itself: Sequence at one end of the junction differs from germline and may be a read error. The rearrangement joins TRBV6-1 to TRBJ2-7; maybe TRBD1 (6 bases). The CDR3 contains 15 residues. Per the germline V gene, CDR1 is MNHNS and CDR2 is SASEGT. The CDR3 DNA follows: TGTGCCAGCAGTGAGGGACACCCGTGCTCCTACGTCCAGTCTTTC. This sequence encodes CASSEGHPCSYVQSF.

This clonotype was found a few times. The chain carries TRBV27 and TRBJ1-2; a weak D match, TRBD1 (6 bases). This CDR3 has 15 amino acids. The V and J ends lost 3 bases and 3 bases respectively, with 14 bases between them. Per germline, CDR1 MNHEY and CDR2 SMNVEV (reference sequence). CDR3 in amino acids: CASSFRGDIHYGYTF. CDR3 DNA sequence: TGTGCCAGCAGTTTTCGCGGGGACATCCACTATGGCTACACCTTC.

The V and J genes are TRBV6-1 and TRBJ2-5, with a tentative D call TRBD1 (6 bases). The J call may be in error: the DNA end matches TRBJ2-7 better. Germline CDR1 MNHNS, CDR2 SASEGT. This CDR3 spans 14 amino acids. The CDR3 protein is CASSPRGSAYEQYF. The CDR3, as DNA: TGTGCCAGCAGTCCCAGGGGTAGCGCCTACGAGCAGTACTTC.

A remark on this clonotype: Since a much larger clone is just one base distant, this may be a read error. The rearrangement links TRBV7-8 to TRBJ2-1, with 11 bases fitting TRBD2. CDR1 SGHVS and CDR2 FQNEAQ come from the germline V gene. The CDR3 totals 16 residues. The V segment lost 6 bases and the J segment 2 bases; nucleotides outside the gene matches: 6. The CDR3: CASRFRTSGPYNEQFF. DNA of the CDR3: TGTGCCAGCAGATTCCGGACTAGCGGGCCCTACAATGAGCAGTTCTTC.

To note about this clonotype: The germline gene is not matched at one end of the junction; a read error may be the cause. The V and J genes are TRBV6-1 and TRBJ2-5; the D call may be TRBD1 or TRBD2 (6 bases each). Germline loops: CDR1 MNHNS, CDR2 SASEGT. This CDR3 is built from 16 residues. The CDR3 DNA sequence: TGTGCCAGCGGGGGGTCTGGGGGCCGTGGCCAAGAGACCCAGTATTTC. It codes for CASGGSGGRGQETQYF.

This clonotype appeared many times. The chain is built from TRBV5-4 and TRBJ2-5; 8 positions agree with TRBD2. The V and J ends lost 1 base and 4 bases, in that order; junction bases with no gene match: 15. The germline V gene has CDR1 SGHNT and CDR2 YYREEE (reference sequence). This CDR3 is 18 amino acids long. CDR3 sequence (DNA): TGTGCCAGCAGCTTGTTAATCCCAGGCCCGGGAGGGAGAGAGACCCAGTACTTC. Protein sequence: CASSLLIPGPGGRETQYF.

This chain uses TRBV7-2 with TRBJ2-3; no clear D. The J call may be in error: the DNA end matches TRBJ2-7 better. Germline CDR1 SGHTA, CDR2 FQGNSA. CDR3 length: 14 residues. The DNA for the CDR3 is TGTGCCAGCACCTTCGTAGGTAGCACAGAGACGCAGTACTTC. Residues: CASTFVGSTETQYF.

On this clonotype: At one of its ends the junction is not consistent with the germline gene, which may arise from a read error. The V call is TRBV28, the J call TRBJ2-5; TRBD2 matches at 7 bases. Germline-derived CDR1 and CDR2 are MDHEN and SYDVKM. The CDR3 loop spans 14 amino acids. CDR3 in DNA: TGTGCGGGCAGTGGGGGGGGAGGCCAAGAGACCCAGTATTTC. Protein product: CAGSGGGGQETQYF. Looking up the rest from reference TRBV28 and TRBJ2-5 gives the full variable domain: DVKVTQSSRYLVKRTGEKVFLECVQDMDHENMFWYRQDPGLGLRLIYFSYDVKMKEKGDIPEGYSVSREKKERFSLILESASTNQTSMYLCAGSGGGGQETQYFGPGTRLLVL.

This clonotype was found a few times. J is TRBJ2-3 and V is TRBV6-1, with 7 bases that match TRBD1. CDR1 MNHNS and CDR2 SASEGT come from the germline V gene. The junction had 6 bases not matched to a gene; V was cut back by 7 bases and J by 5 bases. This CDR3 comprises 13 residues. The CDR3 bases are TGTGCCAGCACCACATCAGGGGGAGATACGCAGTATTTT. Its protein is CASTTSGGDTQYF.

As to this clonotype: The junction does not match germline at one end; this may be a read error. In nucleotides, the CDR3 is TGCGCCAGCTTGGGGCTGGGCCCAGGGAACATGCAGTACTTC. It codes for CASLGLGPGNMQYF. The rearrangement joins TRBV12-3 or TRBV12-4 to TRBJ2-3; D is possibly TRBD1 (5 bases). The J call may not be correct, given that the DNA end is closer to TRBJ2-7. The CDR3 loop spans 14 amino acids.

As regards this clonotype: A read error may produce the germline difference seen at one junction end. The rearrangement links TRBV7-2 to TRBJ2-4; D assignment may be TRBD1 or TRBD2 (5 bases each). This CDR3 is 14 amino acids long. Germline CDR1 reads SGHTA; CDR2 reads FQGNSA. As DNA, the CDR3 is TGTGGCAGCACGGGGCTAGGTACCACAGACACGCAGTATTTC. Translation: CGSTGLGTTDTQYF.

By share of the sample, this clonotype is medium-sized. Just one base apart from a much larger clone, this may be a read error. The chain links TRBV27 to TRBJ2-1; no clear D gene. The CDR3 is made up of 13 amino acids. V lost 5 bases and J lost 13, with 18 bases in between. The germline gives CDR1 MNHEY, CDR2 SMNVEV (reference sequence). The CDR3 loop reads CASSVISMETQFF. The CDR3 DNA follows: TGTGCCAGCAGTGTTATAAGTATGGAGACCCAGTTCTTC.

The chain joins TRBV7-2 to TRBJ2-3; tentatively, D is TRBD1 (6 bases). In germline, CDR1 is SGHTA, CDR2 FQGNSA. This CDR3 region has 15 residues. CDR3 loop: CVRGLGAVSTNAQYF. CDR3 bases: TGTGTCAGGGGCCTAGGGGCTGTGAGCACAAATGCGCAGTATTTT.